The present T cell receptor beta chain was sequenced within a study of blood T cell repertoires in COVID-19. Original processing methods: The assay estimated nucleated cells by amplifying reference gene primers. Assay: immunoSEQ multiplex PCR; the TCRdb copy retains only in-frame clones and omits some. V and J calls and clone size come straight from that table; D and trimming were deduced from the DNA. This sample carries around 300,000 clones, around 85% of them seen once, and the ten largest clones take approximately 10%. Sequences were obtained from peripheral blood. The clonotype originates from a woman aged 70-85 years with acute or convalescent COVID-19.

The CDR3 DNA follows: TGTGCCAGCAGCTTGGTCAGCGAACAGGGATATGGCTACACCTTC. This encodes CASSLVSEQGYGYTF. This rearrangement joins TRBV7-2 to TRBJ1-2, with D possibly TRBD1 on 6 matching bases. In germline, CDR1 is SGHTA, CDR2 FQGNSA. The CDR3 runs 15 residues. With 3 bases removed from V and 5 bases from J, the gap between germline ends came to 16 bases.